These 22 T cell receptor beta chains came from one sample sequenced in a study of T cells in Graves' hyperthyroidism and ophthalmopathy. Researchers took RNA transcripts and amplified the TCR beta CDR3 regions from them. The HTBI primer set served for first-round RT-PCR of the TCR CDR3. TCRdb re-called the multiplex PCR reads with MiXCR, one entry per CDR3 protein. This repertoire shows roughly 630,000 distinct CDR3 sequences, about a sixth found once; its top ten account for approximately 7.4%. Sequencing input: blood. The receptors derive from a woman aged 30 to 39 with Graves' hyperthyroidism.

As regards this clonotype: At one of its ends the junction is not consistent with the germline gene, which may arise from a read error. The chain joins TRBV4-1 to TRBJ1-1; 9 bases are a match to TRBD1. In germline, CDR1 is MGHRA, CDR2 YSYEKL. The CDR3 length is 17 residues. Written as DNA, the CDR3 is TGTGCCAGCAGCCAAGAGTTTACAGGGGGCCGGAACACTGAAGCTTTCTTT. Residues: CASSQEFTGGRNTEAFF.

The chain couples TRBV6-5 to TRBJ2-2; D is unresolved. CDR3 size: 16 residues. The germline V gene encodes CDR1 MNHEY and CDR2 SVGAGI. V lost 2 bases and J lost 0, with 10 bases in between. Written as DNA, the CDR3 is TGTGCCAGCAGTTACGTGCCTCACGCGAACACCGGGGAGCTGTTTTTT. Protein: CASSYVPHANTGELFF.

This clonotype was seen a few times. The CDR3 here is CASNPRGTGGVNEQFF. The CDR3 nucleotides are TGTGCCAGCAATCCAAGAGGGACAGGGGGTGTCAATGAGCAGTTCTTC. This chain connects TRBV7-9 to TRBJ2-1; 11 nucleotides match TRBD1. Germline V CDR1 and CDR2: SEHNR, FQNEAQ (reference sequence). CDR3 length equals 16 residues. Trimming removed 7 bases from V and 6 bases from J; junction bases left unmatched: 11.

This clonotype was counted between two and nine times. The V and J genes are TRBV4-3 and TRBJ2-7, with 8 nucleotides matching TRBD2. The CDR3 loop spans 15 amino acids. The trim removed 0 bases at V and 3 bases at J, leaving 4 bases unmatched. The V gene's germline CDR1 is LGHNA and CDR2 YSLEER. In nucleotides, the CDR3 is TGCGCCAGCAGCCAAGAGCTCGGGGGGGACTACGAGCAGTACTTC. Translation gives CASSQELGGDYEQYF.

The chain joins TRBV7-9 to TRBJ2-5; maybe TRBD1 (6 bases). There are 14 residues in the CDR3. The germline CDR1 and CDR2 sequences are SEHNR and FQNEAQ (reference sequence). The V gene lost 5 bases and the J gene lost 4 bases, with 14 bases spanning the gap. CDR3 sequence: CASSLQGWGETQYF. For the CDR3, the DNA is TGTGCCAGCAGCCTACAGGGTTGGGGAGAGACCCAGTACTTC.

This clonotype was seen only once. The J gene is TRBJ2-1, the V gene TRBV7-9; 13 bases map to TRBD2. Per germline, CDR1 SEHNR and CDR2 FQNEAQ (reference sequence). Trimming took 5 bases from V and 5 from J; bases not matched to a gene: 12. CDR3 size: 18 residues. CDR3 amino acids: CASSQRQLGLAGNNEQFF. For the CDR3, the DNA is TGTGCCAGCAGCCAAAGACAACTGGGACTAGCGGGGAACAATGAGCAGTTCTTC. The whole variable domain, filled in from reference TRBV7-9 and TRBJ2-1, reads DTGVSQNPRHKITKRGQNVTFRCDPISEHNRLYWYRQTLGQGPEFLTYFQNEAQLEKSRLLSDRFSAERPKGSFSTLEIQRTEQGDSAMYLCASSQRQLGLAGNNEQFFGPGTRLTVL.

This clonotype showed up many times. The chain joins TRBV6-1 to TRBJ2-7; 9 nucleotides agree with TRBD1. CDR3 length equals 14 residues. Germline V gene sequence: CDR1 MNHNS, CDR2 SASEGT. V lost 7 bases and J lost 6; bases outside the gene matches: 10. The CDR3 DNA reads as TGTGCCAGCATGCGGACAGGGGATCTAGGCGAGCAGTACTTC. This gives the protein CASMRTGDLGEQYF.

The chain links TRBV4-3 to TRBJ2-2; TRBD2 matches 7 bases. V trimming: 7 bases; J trimming: 5 bases; junction bases outside the gene matches: 7. Germline V gene sequence: CDR1 LGHNA, CDR2 YSLEER. The CDR3 consists of 14 residues. CDR3 DNA sequence: TGCGCCAGCAAAGCGGGACCTTCGACCGGGGAGCTGTTTTTT. Translation: CASKAGPSTGELFF.

This clonotype was counted at least ten times. This rearrangement joins TRBV18 to TRBJ2-1; D uncertain. CDR3 length: 16 amino acids. CDR1 is KGHSH, CDR2 LQKENI, per germline. Trimming took off 0 bases at V and 0 bases at J, with 9 bases between the two ends. The CDR3, as DNA: TGTGCCAGCTCACCACCGGTCAGGAGCTCCTACAATGAGCAGTTCTTC. This translates into CASSPPVRSSYNEQFF.

This clonotype was detected once. The chain links TRBV20-1 to TRBJ1-2; tentative D call: TRBD1 (5 bases). This CDR3 has 18 amino acids. Germline CDR1 DFQATT, CDR2 SNEGSKA (reference sequence). Between the trimmed V and J ends, which lost 0 bases and 1 base, there was a span of 21 bases. CDR3 protein: CSARDRQRPGSLNYGYTF. The DNA of the CDR3 is TGCAGTGCTAGAGACAGACAGCGGCCCGGGAGTCTTAACTATGGCTACACCTTC.

There are many counts of this clonotype. The V and J genes are TRBV7-9 and TRBJ2-7, with D perhaps assigned TRBD1 or TRBD2 (5 bases each). Per germline, CDR1 SEHNR and CDR2 FQNEAQ (reference sequence). The CDR3 totals 16 residues. V lost 0 bases, J lost 5 bases, and 17 bases lay in between. The CDR3 region has the DNA TGTGCCAGCAGCTTAGCGGAGCTGGGGCTGGGGGACGAGCAGTACTTC. This sequence encodes CASSLAELGLGDEQYF. The entire variable domain, with the rest obtained from reference TRBV7-9 and TRBJ2-7, is as follows: DTGVSQNPRHKITKRGQNVTFRCDPISEHNRLYWYRQTLGQGPEFLTYFQNEAQLEKSRLLSDRFSAERPKGSFSTLEIQRTEQGDSAMYLCASSLAELGLGDEQYFGPGTRLTVT.

This clonotype came up a few times. V gene TRBV10-3 combines with J gene TRBJ2-3, with a possible D match to TRBD1 (6 bases). The CDR3 covers 14 residues. Germline V gene sequence: CDR1 ENHRY, CDR2 SYGVKD. The V gene lost 5 bases and the J gene lost 2 bases, with 11 bases spanning the gap. The CDR3 spells CAISRQENTDTQYF. DNA for the CDR3: TGTGCCATCAGTCGACAGGAGAACACAGATACGCAGTATTTT.

This clonotype was seen at least ten times. V is TRBV20-1 and J is TRBJ2-7, with D perhaps TRBD2 (6 bases). The CDR3 consists of 15 residues. V shed 0 bases and J shed 2 bases, with 14 bases lying between them. CDR1 DFQATT and CDR2 SNEGSKA come from the germline V gene (reference sequence). As DNA, the CDR3 is TGCAGTGCTAGAGATGTCACGCGGGAAACCTACGAGCAGTACTTC. This codes for CSARDVTRETYEQYF.

The chain joins TRBV15 to TRBJ2-1, with 8 positions matching TRBD1. The germline V gene encodes CDR1 LNHNV and CDR2 YYDKDF (reference sequence). Trimming cost V 5 bases and J 5 bases; bases outside gene matches: 8. CDR3 length: 15 amino acids. In DNA form, the CDR3 reads TGTGCCACCAGCGGAGGGACAGGCCTAAACAATGAGCAGTTCTTC. It codes for CATSGGTGLNNEQFF.

In its sample, this clonotype was seen many times. The chain couples TRBV2 to TRBJ1-2, with 7 bases aligning to TRBD1. CDR3 length: 15 amino acids. Trimming removed 5 bases from V and 4 bases from J; junction bases left unmatched: 10. Germline assignment: CDR1 SNHLY and CDR2 FYNNEI. CDR3 loop: CASSRNRGEGYGYTF. CDR3 sequence (DNA): TGTGCCAGCAGTAGGAACAGGGGAGAGGGCTATGGCTACACCTTC.

This clonotype was observed at least ten times. The CDR3 DNA reads TGTGCCAGCAGTTTAAGGCGGCAGCTGGCTGAAGCTTTCTTT. This translates into CASSLRRQLAEAFF. The J gene is TRBJ1-1, the V gene TRBV12-3 or TRBV12-4; D is unresolved. The CDR3 totals 14 residues. The ends were cut back, 2 bases at V and 6 bases at J, with 13 bases in the middle.

This clonotype was detected a few times. The rearrangement uses TRBV2 and TRBJ1-2; 7 positions agree with TRBD1. V was pared by 6 bases and J by 2 bases, with 9 bases of the junction left unmatched. The germline gives CDR1 SNHLY, CDR2 FYNNEI. The CDR3 length is 15 residues. The CDR3 DNA follows: TGTGCCAGCAGAACCACAGGGGAGGACAACTATGGCTACACCTTC. Translating gives CASRTTGEDNYGYTF.

This chain joins TRBV7-3 and TRBJ2-3, with TRBD2 identical over 8 bases. V trimming: 5 bases; J trimming: 4 bases; junction bases outside the gene matches: 8. Germline loops: CDR1 SGHTA, CDR2 FQGTGA. The CDR3 runs to 15 residues. CDR3 in amino acids: CASSISGGPADTQYF. In nucleotides, the CDR3 is TGTGCCAGCAGCATCTCGGGAGGGCCCGCAGATACGCAGTATTTT.

This clonotype was seen ten or more times. Here the CDR3 reads CASSPLGTASNQPQHF. The CDR3 bases are TGTGCCAGCTCACCCCTAGGGACGGCTAGCAATCAGCCCCAGCATTTT. The V call is TRBV18, the J call TRBJ1-5; D may be TRBD1 (5 bases). CDR3 length: 16 amino acids. Trimming took off 3 bases at V and 0 bases at J, with 12 bases between the two ends. CDR1 and CDR2 from the germline V gene are KGHSH and LQKENI.

The chain joins TRBV20-1 to TRBJ2-5; D may be TRBD1 (5 bases). The CDR3 is 10 residues long. Germline V gene lookup returns CDR1 DFQATT and CDR2 SNEGSKA (reference sequence). V lost 3 bases to trimming and J lost 12 bases, with 11 bases between them. The CDR3 protein is CSASRVTEYF. The CDR3 region has the DNA TGCAGTGCTAGCAGGGTCACCGAGTACTTC.

The chain recombines TRBV2 with TRBJ2-3; perhaps TRBD1 as D (6 bases). The ends were cut back, 6 bases at V and 0 bases at J, with 13 bases in the middle. The germline V gene has CDR1 SNHLY and CDR2 FYNNEI. The CDR3 contains 15 residues. CDR3 nucleotides: TGTGCCAGCAGAAAACAGACAGGTAGCACAGATACGCAGTATTTT. This gives the protein CASRKQTGSTDTQYF.

In this sample, this clonotype turned up many times. The chain carries TRBV7-9 and TRBJ2-1; 9 nucleotides agree with TRBD2. The V and J ends lost 2 bases and 5 bases, in that order; junction bases with no gene match: 7. The germline V gene encodes CDR1 SEHNR and CDR2 FQNEAQ (reference sequence). The CDR3 totals 16 residues. The CDR3 region is CASSLPLAGLDNEQFF. The CDR3 region has the DNA TGTGCCAGCAGCTTACCCCTAGCGGGACTCGACAATGAGCAGTTCTTC.